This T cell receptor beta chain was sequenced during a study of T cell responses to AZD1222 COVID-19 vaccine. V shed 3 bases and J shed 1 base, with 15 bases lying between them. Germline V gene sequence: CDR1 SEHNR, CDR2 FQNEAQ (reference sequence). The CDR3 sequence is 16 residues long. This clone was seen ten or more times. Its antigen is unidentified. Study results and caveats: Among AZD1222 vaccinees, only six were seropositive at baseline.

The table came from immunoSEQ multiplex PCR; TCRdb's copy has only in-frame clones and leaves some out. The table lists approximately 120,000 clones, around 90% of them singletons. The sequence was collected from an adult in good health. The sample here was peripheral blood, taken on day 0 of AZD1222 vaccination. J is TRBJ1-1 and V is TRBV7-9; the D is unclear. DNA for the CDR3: TGTGCCAGCAGCTTCCCGGGCGCATTCGGGAACACTGAAGCTTTCTTT. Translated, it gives CASSFPGAFGNTEAFF.